Below are 32 T cell receptor beta chains sequenced from a single sample in a study of blood T cell repertoires in COVID-19. Some clones are missing from TCRdb's copy, which holds only in-frame ones; the method was immunoSEQ multiplex PCR. This table has 88,000 or so clones, around 89% appearing once. The sequenced sample consisted of PBMCs or T cells enriched from blood (not recorded which). The receptors stem from a woman aged 50 to 60 with acute COVID-19.

This clone was found once. V is TRBV9 and J is TRBJ1-2; 12 positions match TRBD1. CDR3 size: 15 residues. Germline CDR1 SGDLS, CDR2 YYNGEE. With 4 bases clipped from V and 8 bases from J, the junction kept 9 bases outside the gene matches. CDR3 nucleotides: TGTGCCAGCAGCCCCGGGACAGGGGGCCGGGAGGGCTACACCTTC. Translation gives CASSPGTGGREGYTF.

This clone came up once. This chain uses TRBV30 with TRBJ2-7, with D possibly TRBD1 on 5 matching bases. Trimming cost V 5 bases and J 0 bases, with 14 bases left between them. Germline loops: CDR1 GTSNPN, CDR2 SVGIG (reference sequence). The CDR3 totals 14 residues. CDR3 residues: CAWAGFPSSYEQYF. In nucleotides, the CDR3 is TGTGCCTGGGCAGGGTTTCCGAGCTCCTACGAGCAGTACTTC. The whole variable domain, remainder taken from reference TRBV30 and TRBJ2-7, is SQTIHQWPATLVQPVGSPLSLECTVEGTSNPNLYWYRQAAGRGLQLLFYSVGIGQISSEVPQNLSASRPQDRQFILSSKKLLLSDSGFYLCAWAGFPSSYEQYFGPGTRLTVT.

This clone was detected only once. The chain employs TRBV6-4 and TRBJ2-3, with a weak D call TRBD1 (6 bases). Trimming removed 5 bases from V and 4 bases from J, with 13 bases in between. The CDR3 is made up of 14 amino acids. The germline gives CDR1 MRHNA, CDR2 SNTAGT. Here the CDR3 DNA reads TGTGCCAGCAGTTCCAGGGGCGTCCCAGATACGCAGTATTTT. This codes for CASSSRGVPDTQYF.

V is TRBV30 and J is TRBJ2-3; TRBD1 matches at 8 bases. The germline gives CDR1 GTSNPN, CDR2 SVGIG (reference sequence). With V trimmed by 7 bases and J by 2 bases, 8 bases remained unmatched. The CDR3 totals 14 residues. CDR3: CALYQGALTDTQYF. CDR3 nucleotide sequence: TGTGCCTTATATCAGGGGGCTCTCACAGATACGCAGTATTTT.

The rearrangement joins TRBV2 to TRBJ2-1; D remains ambiguous. Germline V CDR1 and CDR2: SNHLY, FYNNEI. V dropped 2 bases and J dropped 4 bases, with 15 bases sitting between them. The CDR3 contains 16 residues. The CDR3 region has the DNA TGTGCCAGCAGTGAAAGGATTAGAGGTCTATACAATGAGCAGTTCTTC. Its translation: CASSERIRGLYNEQFF.

V usage is TRBV6-5 and J usage is TRBJ2-3; a weak D match, TRBD2 (6 bases). This CDR3 spans 14 amino acids. The ends were cut back, 4 bases at V and 1 base at J, with 9 bases in the middle. Germline lookup yields CDR1 MNHEY and CDR2 SVGAGI. The CDR3 is CASSFGGRTDTQYF. The CDR3 DNA is TGTGCCAGCAGTTTTGGAGGGCGCACAGATACGCAGTATTTT.

This clone was seen once. The J gene is TRBJ1-1, the V gene TRBV6-1, with 7 bases matching TRBD1. CDR1 and CDR2 (germline): MNHNS, SASEGT. The V gene end was trimmed by 2 bases and the J gene end by 5 bases; junction bases not matched to a gene: 2. The CDR3 runs to 13 residues. This chain's CDR3 is CASSEQQGTEAFF. CDR3 nucleotides: TGTGCCAGCAGTGAACAACAGGGGACTGAAGCTTTCTTT.

The count of this clone is one. The CDR3 spells CASSSRGRYTGELFF. The CDR3 nucleotides read TGTGCCAGCAGCTCCCGCGGGAGGTACACCGGGGAGCTGTTTTTT. The chain joins TRBV11-3 to TRBJ2-2; 8 bases line up with TRBD2. This CDR3 region has 15 residues. CDR1 is SGHNT, CDR2 YENEEA, per germline. V lost 4 bases, J lost 3 bases, and 4 bases stayed unmatched.

The chain has TRBV19 and TRBJ2-2; 7 positions agree with TRBD1. The CDR3 extends over 16 amino acids. J was trimmed by 5 bases and V by 2 bases; bases with no gene match: 8. Germline-derived CDR1 and CDR2 are LNHDA and SQIVND (reference sequence). In DNA, the CDR3 is TGTGCCAGTAGTATACGGGCAGGGGGAGAGACCGGGGAGCTGTTTTTT. Translation: CASSIRAGGETGELFF.

This chain links TRBV12-2 with TRBJ1-1. TRBV12-2 is listed as a pseudogene. The CDR3 is 14 residues long. For the CDR3, the DNA is TGTGCAAGTCGCCCGGGGTCTGGACGGCCTGAAGCTTTCTTT. Translating gives CASRPGSGRPEAFF.

The chain employs TRBV29-1 and TRBJ2-1; TRBD2 aligns across 13 bases. After removal of 8 bases from V and 6 bases from J, the junction contained 7 bases not matched to a gene. From germline, CDR1 is SQVTM and CDR2 ANQGSEA. This CDR3 spans 14 amino acids. CDR3 DNA sequence: TGCAGCTCTCCCGGGACTAGCGGGACCAATGAGCAGTTCTTC. It specifies CSSPGTSGTNEQFF.

A note on this clone: One junction end does not reproduce the germline sequence, and a read error may be involved. V gene TRBV7-7 combines with J gene TRBJ2-2, with 7 bases lining up with TRBD1. The CDR3 spans 16 residues. Germline assignment: CDR1 SSHAT and CDR2 FNYEAQ (reference sequence). CDR3 residues: CASSLGTERNTGELFF. CDR3 DNA sequence: TGTGCTAGCAGCTTAGGGACAGAGAGAAACACCGGGGAGCTGTTTTTT.

The chain uses TRBV11-2 and TRBJ2-3, with 10 positions matching TRBD2. Germline trimming cut 1 base from V and 2 bases from J; bases unmatched to any gene: 6. The CDR3 is 17 amino acids. The germline CDR1 and CDR2 sequences are SGHAT and FQNNGV. The DNA for the CDR3 is TGTGCCAGCAGCTTAGGTAGGACTAGCGGATACACAGATACGCAGTATTTT. The encoded protein is CASSLGRTSGYTDTQYF.

The chain links TRBV7-9 to TRBJ2-7; TRBD1 agrees at 8 bases. The germline V gene has CDR1 SEHNR and CDR2 FQNEAQ (reference sequence). The CDR3 is made up of 15 amino acids. The J segment lost 1 base and the V segment lost 4 bases, leaving 6 bases of the junction unmatched. This CDR3 is CASSSRDRRSYEQYF. The DNA for the CDR3 is TGTGCCAGCAGCTCAAGGGACAGGAGATCCTACGAGCAGTACTTC. Looking up the rest from reference TRBV7-9 and TRBJ2-7 gives the full variable domain: DTGVSQNPRHKITKRGQNVTFRCDPISEHNRLYWYRQTLGQGPEFLTYFQNEAQLEKSRLLSDRFSAERPKGSFSTLEIQRTEQGDSAMYLCASSSRDRRSYEQYFGPGTRLTVT.

The chain couples TRBV7-9 to TRBJ1-1; tentatively, D is TRBD1 (6 bases). Germline values: CDR1 SEHNR, CDR2 FQNEAQ (reference sequence). The CDR3 extends over 14 amino acids. V lost 5 bases and J 10 bases, leaving 20 bases between the germline ends. CDR3 sequence reads: CASSPQSRQEGAFF. In nucleotides, the CDR3 is TGTGCCAGCAGCCCTCAAAGCCGACAGGAAGGAGCTTTCTTT.

This clone was recorded once. The chain combines TRBV5-1 with TRBJ2-7, with 7 bases matching TRBD1. This CDR3 is built from 14 residues. V shed 2 bases, J shed 4 bases, and the junction held 6 bases outside the gene matches. Germline lookup yields CDR1 SGHRS and CDR2 YFSETQ. CDR3 loop: CASSFRTGKYEQYF. DNA for the CDR3: TGCGCCAGCAGCTTCCGGACAGGCAAGTACGAGCAGTACTTC.

This chain links TRBV24-1 with TRBJ2-3, with a possible D match to TRBD2 (6 bases). CDR3 length equals 16 residues. Germline CDR1 KGHDR, CDR2 SFDVKD. Trimming shortened V by 3 bases and J by 4 bases, and 16 bases separated the two germline ends. The CDR3 DNA is TGTGCCACCAGTGATGACGGCGGGAATGGGGCAGATACGCAGTATTTT. Translation: CATSDDGGNGADTQYF.

V is TRBV24-1 and J is TRBJ2-1; TRBD2 aligns across 9 bases. From germline, CDR1 is KGHDR and CDR2 SFDVKD. This CDR3 region has 15 residues. After removal of 4 bases from V and 6 bases from J, the junction contained 6 bases not matched to a gene. DNA for the CDR3: TGTGCCACCAGTGAACGTAGCGGGAGAGCCAATGAGCAGTTCTTC. Residues: CATSERSGRANEQFF.

V usage is TRBV11-3 and J usage is TRBJ1-2; 7 bases are a match to TRBD1. From germline, CDR1 is SGHNT and CDR2 YENEEA. Losses at the gene ends were 3 bases for V and 4 bases for J; bases not matched to a gene: 5. The CDR3 covers 14 residues. For the CDR3, the DNA is TGTGCCAGCAGCTTCGACAGGGATGGCTATGGCTACACCTTC. It codes for CASSFDRDGYGYTF. Supplemented by reference TRBV11-3 and TRBJ1-2, the full variable domain reads EAGVVQSPRYKIIEKKQPVAFWCNPISGHNTLYWYLQNLGQGPELLIRYENEEAVDDSQLPKDRFSAERLKGVDSTLKIQPAELGDSAVYLCASSFDRDGYGYTFGSGTRLTVV.

This chain joins TRBV5-6 and TRBJ2-5; the D gene is possibly TRBD2 (5 bases). In germline, CDR1 is SGHDT, CDR2 YYEEEE. The CDR3 is 14 amino acids. V shed 6 bases and J shed 0 bases, with 12 bases lying between them. The chain's CDR3 is CASIFSEYQETQYF. The CDR3 coding sequence is TGTGCCAGCATCTTTAGCGAATACCAAGAGACCCAGTACTTC.

The chain carries TRBV25-1 and TRBJ2-5; D remains unclear. Per the germline V gene, CDR1 is MGHDK and CDR2 is SYGVNS. The CDR3 has 11 residues. Trimming took off 6 bases at V and 5 bases at J, with 7 bases between the two ends. The CDR3 nucleotides are TGTGCCAGCAGCCCCAGGGAGACCCAGTACTTC. Its protein product is CASSPRETQYF.

The chain recombines TRBV11-2 with TRBJ1-2, with D possibly matching TRBD1 (5 bases). From germline, CDR1 is SGHAT and CDR2 FQNNGV. CDR3 length: 13 residues. Deletions cut 1 base from V and 9 bases from J, with 12 bases between. The CDR3 loop is CASSLGTPTSYTF. CDR3 nucleotides: TGTGCCAGCAGCTTAGGGACACCCACGAGCTACACCTTC.

The chain links TRBV11-2 to TRBJ2-7, with a tentative D call TRBD1 (5 bases). The CDR3 contains 15 residues. The V gene's germline CDR1 is SGHAT and CDR2 FQNNGV. Trimming pared 1 base from V and 3 bases from J, leaving 13 bases between. The CDR3 here is CASSLGSGLDYEQYF. In DNA, the CDR3 is TGTGCCAGCAGCTTAGGTTCAGGGTTAGACTACGAGCAGTACTTC.

J is TRBJ1-5 and V is TRBV19; D is undetermined. Trimming stripped 7 bases from V and 5 bases from J, with 12 bases between. The CDR3 runs to 13 residues. CDR1 and CDR2 from the germline V gene are LNHDA and SQIVND (reference sequence). The CDR3 loop reads CASKKGGDQPQHF. The CDR3, as DNA: TGTGCCAGTAAAAAGGGAGGTGATCAGCCCCAGCATTTT. The entire variable domain, with the rest obtained from reference TRBV19 and TRBJ1-5, is as follows: DGGITQSPKYLFRKEGQNVTLSCEQNLNHDAMYWYRQDPGQGLRLIYYSQIVNDFQKGDIAEGYSVSREKKESFPLTVTSAQKNPTAFYLCASKKGGDQPQHFGDGTRLSIL.

This clone was found a few times. The V call is TRBV9, the J call TRBJ2-5; D is unresolved. The V gene's germline CDR1 is SGDLS and CDR2 YYNGEE. The ends were cut back, 0 bases at V and 5 bases at J, with 5 bases in the middle. This CDR3 region has 12 residues. Here the CDR3 reads CASSVGRETQYF. Written as DNA, the CDR3 is TGTGCCAGCAGCGTAGGTCGGGAGACCCAGTACTTC.

The V gene is TRBV10-1, the J gene TRBJ1-2, with 7 positions matching TRBD1. The germline V gene encodes CDR1 WNHNN and CDR2 SYGVQD (reference sequence). The CDR3 runs to 17 residues. J lost 4 bases, V lost 3 bases, and 14 bases had no gene match. The CDR3 bases are TGCGCCAGCAGTGAAGGGAACAGGGGAGTTGGCCCCTATGGCTACACCTTC. Its translation is CASSEGNRGVGPYGYTF.

The rearrangement joins TRBV14 to TRBJ1-1; D might be TRBD1 (6 bases). Trimming pared 4 bases from V and 8 bases from J, leaving 14 bases between. Germline V CDR1 and CDR2: SGHDN, FVKESK. The CDR3 is made up of 13 amino acids. The CDR3 is CASSRSGGREAFF. In DNA form, the CDR3 reads TGTGCCAGCAGCCGATCTGGGGGCAGAGAAGCTTTCTTT. The full variable domain, with the rest looked up from reference TRBV14 and TRBJ1-1, is EAGVTQFPSHSVIEKGQTVTLRCDPISGHDNLYWYRRVMGKEIKFLLHFVKESKQDESGMPNNRFLAERTGGTYSTLKVQPAELEDSGVYFCASSRSGGREAFFGQGTRLTVV.

V and J are TRBV7-8 and TRBJ2-5; maybe TRBD2 (5 bases). Trimming left V 5 bases short and J 5 bases short, with 18 bases between. This CDR3 is 15 amino acids long. Germline CDR1 and CDR2: SGHVS and FQNEAQ. In DNA form, the CDR3 reads TGTGCCAGCAGCCTAGGGCTAGCTCGGCAGGAGACCCAGTACTTC. This translates into CASSLGLARQETQYF. The whole variable domain, filled in from reference TRBV7-8 and TRBJ2-5, reads GAGVSQSPRYKVAKRGQDVALRCDPISGHVSLFWYQQALGQGPEFLTYFQNEAQLDKSGLPSDRFFAERPEGSVSTLKIQRTQQEDSAVYLCASSLGLARQETQYFGPGTRLLVL.

This clone was detected a few times. This rearrangement joins TRBV10-3 to TRBJ2-1; 7 nucleotides align to TRBD2. CDR1 is ENHRY, CDR2 SYGVKD, per germline. V lost 2 bases and J lost 5; bases outside the gene matches: 3. CDR3 length: 14 amino acids. The CDR3 DNA follows: TGTGCCATCAGTGAGCCTAGCGGTCACAATGAGCAGTTCTTC. Protein product: CAISEPSGHNEQFF.

V and J are TRBV28 and TRBJ1-5, with D possibly matching TRBD1 (5 bases). Germline-derived CDR1 and CDR2 are MDHEN and SYDVKM. Trimming took off 3 bases at V and 2 bases at J, with 11 bases between the two ends. The CDR3 spans 15 residues. This chain's CDR3 is CASSLDTSGNQPQHF. The CDR3 region has the DNA TGTGCCAGCAGTTTGGACACCTCGGGCAATCAGCCCCAGCATTTT.

The V call is TRBV7-2, the J call TRBJ2-2; 13 positions match TRBD2. This CDR3 region has 15 residues. The J segment lost 4 bases and the V segment lost 4 bases, leaving 0 bases of the junction unmatched. Per germline, CDR1 SGHTA and CDR2 FQGNSA. This CDR3 is CASSWTSGSTGELFF. CDR3 coding DNA: TGTGCCAGCAGCTGGACTAGCGGGAGCACCGGGGAGCTGTTTTTT.

The chain employs TRBV10-3 and TRBJ2-3, with TRBD2 identical over 13 bases. The V segment lost 8 bases and the J segment 0 bases; nucleotides outside the gene matches: 11. Germline loops: CDR1 ENHRY, CDR2 SYGVKD. This CDR3 has 18 amino acids. The CDR3 reads CAIGTSGAFTSSTDTQYF. In DNA, the CDR3 is TGTGCCATCGGGACTAGCGGGGCGTTTACCTCTAGCACAGATACGCAGTATTTT.